The 30 T cell receptor beta chains below come from one sample, sequenced in a study of glioma-infiltrating T cells. The iRepertoire nested amplicon-rescue multiplex PCR amplified TCR alpha and beta CDR3s from RNA. A single record per CDR3 protein comes from TCRdb applying MiXCR to the multiplex PCR reads. The data hold about 130,000 distinct CDR3 sequences, with approximately 23% observed a single time. Sequencing was done on a sample of glioma tissue, nonneoplastic brain tissue, or PBMCs (not recorded which). These receptors came from a human donor with low-grade glioma or glioblastoma, undergoing nonglioma brain surgery, or in good health (not recorded which).

The table lists this clonotype with many counts. The V gene is TRBV2, the J gene TRBJ1-1; 7 bases map to TRBD1. Germline values: CDR1 SNHLY, CDR2 FYNNEI. The CDR3 runs 14 residues. V gave up 6 bases and J gave up 2 bases; unmatched junction bases: 6. CDR3: CASSTTGRNTEAFF. The CDR3 region has the DNA TGTGCCAGCAGCACGACAGGGCGCAACACTGAAGCTTTCTTT. Supplemented by reference TRBV2 and TRBJ1-1, the full variable domain reads EPEVTQTPSHQVTQMGQEVILRCVPISNHLYFYWYRQILGQKVEFLVSFYNNEISEKSEIFDDQFSVERPDGSNFTLKIRSTKLEDSAMYFCASSTTGRNTEAFFGQGTRLTVV.

This clonotype showed up just a few times. The chain is built from TRBV2 and TRBJ1-2; D call uncertain. The CDR3 contains 13 residues. Germline V lookup: CDR1 SNHLY, CDR2 FYNNEI. Trimming pared 7 bases from V and 6 bases from J, leaving 15 bases between. The CDR3: CASTHSRADGYTF. The CDR3 nucleotides read TGTGCCAGCACCCACAGCAGAGCGGATGGCTACACCTTC.

This clonotype was recorded at least ten times. CDR3 bases: TGTGCCAGCAGTTCTAGCGGGAGAGGTTACGAGCAGTACTTC. Its protein product is CASSSSGRGYEQYF. The chain is built from TRBV28 and TRBJ2-7, with TRBD2 identical over 10 bases. Germline loops: CDR1 MDHEN, CDR2 SYDVKM. After removal of 4 bases from V and 4 bases from J, the junction contained 4 bases not matched to a gene. The CDR3 extends over 14 amino acids.

This clonotype was seen repeatedly, ten times or more. The rearrangement links TRBV24-1 to TRBJ2-3; 10 nucleotides line up with TRBD1. CDR1 and CDR2 (germline): KGHDR, SFDVKD. There are 15 residues in the CDR3. Trimming at V came to 3 bases and at J to 2 bases, leaving 1 base not matched to a gene. The chain's CDR3 is CATSDGTGATDTQYF. The CDR3 DNA reads TGTGCCACCAGTGATGGGACAGGGGCCACAGATACGCAGTATTTT.

With respect to this clonotype: Sequence at one end of the junction differs from germline and may be a read error. This sequence joins TRBV6-2 or TRBV6-3 and TRBJ2-5, with D unresolved. There are 15 residues in the CDR3. Looked up from germline, CDR1 is MNHEY and CDR2 is SVGEGT. CDR3 nucleotides: TGTGCCAGCAGTTACTCTACGACAAGTCAAGGGACCCAGTACTTC. Translating it yields CASSYSTTSQGTQYF.

This clonotype was seen ten or more times. This chain connects TRBV7-2 to TRBJ2-5; D remains unclear. CDR3 length: 13 residues. The germline gives CDR1 SGHTA, CDR2 FQGNSA. The germline V and J ends were trimmed by 2 bases and 2 bases, with 6 bases remaining between them. Written as DNA, the CDR3 is TGTGCCAGCAGCTTAAGCAGACAAGAGACCCAGTACTTC. Translated: CASSLSRQETQYF.

Ten or more counts support this clonotype. The J gene is TRBJ1-1, the V gene TRBV11-2; D not resolved. Trimming cost V 3 bases and J 5 bases, with 10 bases left between them. In germline, CDR1 is SGHAT, CDR2 FQNNGV. The CDR3 has 13 residues. The CDR3 region has the DNA TGTGCCAGCAGCTTTTCAGAGGAGACTGAAGCTTTCTTT. It translates to CASSFSEETEAFF. The complete variable domain, with remaining parts taken from reference TRBV11-2 and TRBJ1-1, reads EAGVAQSPRYKIIEKRQSVAFWCNPISGHATLYWYQQILGQGPKLLIQFQNNGVVDDSQLPKDRFSAERLKGVDSTLKIQPAKLEDSAVYLCASSFSEETEAFFGQGTRLTVV.

This clonotype was seen ten or more times. The chain combines TRBV27 with TRBJ1-2; D not resolved. Per the germline V gene, CDR1 is MNHEY and CDR2 is SMNVEV (reference sequence). The CDR3 contains 11 residues. Trimming removed 10 bases at V and 0 bases at J, with 6 bases between. The CDR3 DNA sequence: TGTGCCACTAGCTCTAACTATGGCTACACCTTC. Protein: CATSSNYGYTF.

About this clonotype itself: The junction departs from the called germline gene at one end, perhaps through a read error. The chain links TRBV29-1 to TRBJ2-3; the match to TRBD2 covers 10 bases. Per the germline V gene, CDR1 is SQVTM and CDR2 is ANQGSEA. CDR3 length: 13 residues. The CDR3 sequence is CRVPSGSTDTHYF. The CDR3, as DNA: TGCAGAGTGCCTAGCGGGAGTACAGATACGCATTATTTT.

The chain couples TRBV19 to TRBJ2-1, with 7 bases lining up with TRBD2. Looked up from germline, CDR1 is LNHDA and CDR2 is SQIVND (reference sequence). With V trimmed by 4 bases and J by 5 bases, 5 bases remained unmatched. This CDR3 is built from 14 residues. CDR3 sequence (DNA): TGTGCCAGTAGTAGCCCGGGGGGTAACAATGAGCAGTTCTTC. It translates to CASSSPGGNNEQFF.

This clonotype occurred many times. The V call is TRBV6-1, the J call TRBJ1-2; D is unclear. Per the germline V gene, CDR1 is MNHNS and CDR2 is SASEGT. Trimming pared 3 bases from V and 3 bases from J, leaving 11 bases between. The CDR3 spans 14 residues. CDR3 bases: TGTGCCAGCAGTGAGGGGAGGTGGGACTATGGCTACACCTTC. This codes for CASSEGRWDYGYTF.

The chain joins TRBV20-1 to TRBJ2-3; D uncertain. V was pared by 6 bases and J by 5 bases, with 18 bases between. The germline gives CDR1 DFQATT, CDR2 SNEGSKA (reference sequence). This CDR3 region has 14 residues. Here the CDR3 DNA reads TGCAGTGCACTTTCTCCCCCAACCAAAGATACGCAGTATTTT. This encodes CSALSPPTKDTQYF.

To note about this clonotype: Since a much larger clone is just one base distant, this may be a read error. The missing conserved phenylalanine or tryptophan at the end of this CDR3 makes a read error likely. V gene TRBV7-2 combines with J gene TRBJ2-5; D is perhaps TRBD1 or TRBD2 (5 bases each). This CDR3 contains 14 residues. V was clipped by 3 bases and J by 7 bases, with 15 bases between them. Germline CDR1 reads SGHTA; CDR2 reads FQGNSA. The CDR3: CASSLAGSSGTQYL. For the CDR3, the DNA is TGTGCCAGCAGCTTGGCAGGGAGTTCAGGGACCCAGTACCTC.

In its sample, this clonotype was seen a few times. This chain's CDR3 is CASSHYWRQKTYEQYF. CDR3 nucleotides: TGTGCCAGCAGCCACTATTGGAGGCAGAAAACCTACGAGCAGTACTTC. The chain is built from TRBV3-1 and TRBJ2-7; perhaps TRBD2 as D (5 bases). The CDR3 consists of 16 residues. Trimming stripped 3 bases from V and 2 bases from J, with 17 bases between. CDR1 and CDR2 (germline): LGHDT, YNNKEL (reference sequence).

This clonotype occurred many times. V gene TRBV6-1 combines with J gene TRBJ1-2; a possible D gene is TRBD1 (5 bases). In germline, CDR1 is MNHNS, CDR2 SASEGT. The CDR3 covers 13 residues. Trimming stripped 6 bases from V and 3 bases from J, with 11 bases between. This chain's CDR3 is CASSWGRDYGYTF. In nucleotides, the CDR3 is TGTGCCAGCAGCTGGGGACGGGACTATGGCTACACCTTC.

This clonotype was seen ten or more times. This clone may be a read error of a much larger clone one base away. The V and J genes are TRBV7-2 and TRBJ1-5; D ambiguous. The CDR3 has 13 residues. CDR1 SGHTA and CDR2 FQGNSA come from the germline V gene. The CDR3 protein is CASGLHLNQPQHF. As DNA, the CDR3 is TGTGCCAGCGGCTTACACCTCAATCAGCCCCAGCATTTT.

This clonotype was seen ten or more times. J is TRBJ2-1 and V is TRBV6-4; D gene ambiguous. CDR3 length: 15 amino acids. Germline V lookup: CDR1 MRHNA, CDR2 SNTAGT. V was trimmed by 3 bases and J by 6 bases, leaving 15 bases between them. In DNA, the CDR3 is TGTGCCAGCAGTGATGGTACGGCCAAGGGCAATGAGCAGTTCTTC. It specifies CASSDGTAKGNEQFF.

CDR3 sequence reads: CASSLDSGLTEAFF. CDR3 DNA: TGTGCCAGCAGCTTGGACTCCGGACTAACTGAAGCTTTCTTT. The V and J genes are TRBV5-4 and TRBJ1-1; no definite D call. In germline, CDR1 is SGHNT, CDR2 YYREEE (reference sequence). Deletions cut 0 bases from V and 5 bases from J, with 11 bases between. The CDR3 spans 14 residues.

This clonotype was found many times. The chain has TRBV7-8 and TRBJ2-3; D unresolved. The CDR3 runs 14 residues. The V end lost 5 bases, the J end lost 0 bases, and 9 bases lay between the germline ends. Germline V gene lookup returns CDR1 SGHVS and CDR2 FQNEAQ. CDR3 in amino acids: CASSQVVSTDTQYF. The CDR3 DNA sequence: TGTGCCAGCAGCCAGGTGGTTAGCACAGATACGCAGTATTTT.

In its sample, this clonotype was seen many times. V and J are TRBV6-2 or TRBV6-3 and TRBJ2-7; possible D gene TRBD1, 6 bases. From germline, CDR1 is MNHEY and CDR2 SVGEGT. CDR3 length: 13 amino acids. V was shortened by 8 bases and J by 6 bases, with 17 bases between the two germline ends. CDR3 bases: TGTGCCAGCGGGACACGGCCAAGGGGCGAGCAGTACTTC. This translates into CASGTRPRGEQYF.

Only one count was recorded for this clonotype. A read error may produce the germline difference seen at one junction end. J is TRBJ1-5 and V is TRBV28; D gene uncertain. CDR1 and CDR2 from the germline V gene are MDHEN and SYDVKM. CDR3 length equals 14 residues. The CDR3 here is CACRLQVFNQPQHF. CDR3 nucleotide sequence: TGTGCCTGCAGACTGCAGGTTTTCAATCAGCCCCAGCATTTT.

Turning to this clonotype: This sequence may be a read error, since a much larger clone differs from it by one base. The rearrangement uses TRBV20-1 and TRBJ2-5; either TRBD1 or TRBD2 may supply D (5 bases each). The germline V gene has CDR1 DFQATT and CDR2 SNEGSKA (reference sequence). The CDR3 covers 13 residues. V lost 0 bases to trimming and J lost 9 bases, with 14 bases between them. CDR3 protein: CSAREHRMEAQYF. The CDR3 region has the DNA TGCAGTGCTAGAGAACACAGGATGGAGGCCCAGTACTTC.

The CDR3 region has the DNA TGTGCCAGTAGTATTGGGAAGGGGGCTTCGGAGACCCAGTACTTC. Residues: CASSIGKGASETQYF. V gene TRBV19 combines with J gene TRBJ2-5, with 7 bases matching TRBD1. In germline, CDR1 is LNHDA, CDR2 SQIVND (reference sequence). The V gene end was trimmed by 3 bases and the J gene end by 5 bases; junction bases not matched to a gene: 9. The length of the CDR3 is 15 residues.

This clonotype was detected only a few times. Since a much larger clone is just one base distant, this may be a read error. The chain is built from TRBV7-2 and TRBJ2-1; 10 bases line up with TRBD1. This CDR3 contains 15 residues. Germline V gene data show CDR1 as SGHTA and CDR2 as FQGNSA. The DNA for the CDR3 is TGTGCCAGCGGCTTAGGGACAGGGGTCTACAATGAGCAGTTCTTC. Protein sequence: CASGLGTGVYNEQFF.

In this sample, this clonotype turned up many times. V usage is TRBV28 and J usage is TRBJ2-3, with 12 bases that match TRBD1. Germline V gene data show CDR1 as MDHEN and CDR2 as SYDVKM. V shed 1 base, J shed 0 bases, and the junction held 8 bases outside the gene matches. The CDR3 totals 19 residues. CDR3 sequence reads: CASSLFGTGGDHSTDTQYF. The CDR3 bases are TGTGCCAGCAGTTTATTTGGGACAGGGGGCGATCACAGCACAGATACGCAGTATTTT.

This clonotype was recorded at least ten times. The junction departs from the called germline gene at one end, perhaps through a read error. The J gene is TRBJ2-1, the V gene TRBV7-2; 12 bases line up with TRBD2. CDR1 is SGHTA, CDR2 FQGNSA, per germline. This CDR3 has 15 amino acids. The CDR3 protein is CASSLAGGLYNEQFF. CDR3 bases: TGTGCCAGCAGCCTAGCGGGAGGGCTTTACAATGAGCAGTTCTTC.

Turning to this clonotype: A clone one base away is much larger, so this may be a read error. The rearrangement links TRBV6-6 to TRBJ1-1, with D uncertain. CDR1 MNHNY and CDR2 SVGAGI come from the germline V gene (reference sequence). The CDR3 is 15 residues long. CDR3 amino acids: CASSYLASTRTEALF. In DNA form, the CDR3 reads TGTGCCAGCAGTTACTTGGCCTCGACCCGGACTGAAGCTTTATTT.

This clonotype was found many times. The chain carries TRBV4-3 and TRBJ2-5, with D hard to call. V was clipped by 2 bases and J by 1 base, with 11 bases between them. Germline values: CDR1 LGHNA, CDR2 YSLEER. The CDR3 runs to 15 residues. CDR3 sequence reads: CASSQNPTGQETQYF. CDR3 DNA: TGCGCCAGCAGCCAAAACCCCACCGGCCAAGAGACCCAGTACTTC.

Points on this clonotype: A much larger clone lies one base from this, so it may be a read error. The V and J genes are TRBV27 and TRBJ2-6; D perhaps matches TRBD1 (6 bases). The CDR3 totals 17 residues. The germline V gene encodes CDR1 MNHEY and CDR2 SMNVEV (reference sequence). The CDR3 DNA is TGTTCCAGCACCGCGATAGGGGGTCTCTCTGGGGCCAACGTCCTGACTTTC. It is translated as CSSTAIGGLSGANVLTF.

Comments on this clonotype: A read error is possible here, since a much larger clone lies one base away. The CDR3 loop is CASSHGTSRDGHYF. The CDR3 region has the DNA TGCGCCAGCAGCCATGGGACTAGTCGTGATGGGCATTACTTC. The chain employs TRBV4-1 and TRBJ2-7, with TRBD2 identical over 8 bases. The CDR3 length is 14 residues. Looked up from germline, CDR1 is MGHRA and CDR2 is YSYEKL. V was clipped by 3 bases and J by 13 bases; unmatched bases: 14.